This TCR beta chain originates from a study of identical twins. Per germline, CDR1 MNHEY and CDR2 SVGEGT. The V end lost 0 bases, the J end lost 0 bases, and 24 bases lay between the germline ends. The CDR3 loop spans 21 amino acids. On this clonotype itself: Its antigen is not known.

One entry per CDR3 protein results from TCRdb running MiXCR on the 5' RACE reads. The top ten clones hold around 7.8% of a sample with 300,000 to 400,000 distinct CDR3 sequences, about 12% of them seen once. Study-wide results and caveats: Conclusions came from cross-sectional statistical analysis, not from following the same donors. Models underpredicted monozygotic twin sharing of out-of-frame TCR alpha. Abundant beta clonotypes from cord blood had fewer insertions, unlike memory repertoires, which showed none.

Healthy Caucasians made up all donors. A further study also used this sample, focusing on yellow fever vaccine responses in identical twins.

This TCR came from a woman under 30 in good health. This chain links TRBV6-2 or TRBV6-3 with TRBJ2-1; D could derive from TRBD1 or TRBD2 (5 bases each). The sequencing sample was made of CD8+ T cells sorted from blood. This chain's CDR3 is CASSYSFGAAIKLSSYNEQFF. The CDR3 nucleotides are TGTGCCAGCAGTTACTCGTTCGGGGCGGCGATCAAACTCAGCTCCTACAATGAGCAGTTCTTC.